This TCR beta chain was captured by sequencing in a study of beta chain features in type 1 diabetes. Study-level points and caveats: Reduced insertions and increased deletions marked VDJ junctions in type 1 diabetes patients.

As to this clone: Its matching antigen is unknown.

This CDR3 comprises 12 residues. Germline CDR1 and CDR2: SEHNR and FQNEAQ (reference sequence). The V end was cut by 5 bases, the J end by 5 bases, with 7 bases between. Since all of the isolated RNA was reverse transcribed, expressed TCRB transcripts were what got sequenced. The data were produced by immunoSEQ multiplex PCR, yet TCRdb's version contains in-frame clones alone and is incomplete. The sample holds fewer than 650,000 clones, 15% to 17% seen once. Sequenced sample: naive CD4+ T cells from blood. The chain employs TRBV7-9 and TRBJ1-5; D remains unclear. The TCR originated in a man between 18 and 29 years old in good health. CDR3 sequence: CASSPVDQPQHF. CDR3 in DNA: TGTGCCAGCAGCCCCGTTGATCAGCCCCAGCATTTT.